The source of this T cell receptor (beta chain) is a study of T-cell reconstitution after alpha-beta-depleted transplantation in children listed by TCRdb under 2016. Regarding the study in general: Using TCR repertoire profiling, the study followed T-cell immune reconstitution in a quantitative way in children after TCRalphabeta/CD19-depleted allogeneic hematopoietic cell transplantation. What the research found in general, with its limitations: The frequencies of hyperexpanded clones fell over the following months, and after one year, T-cell counts and TCRbeta diversity were mostly attributed to newly produced T cells. In some patients, the high TCRbeta diversity seen at day 60 was put down to recipient T cells and intrathymic progenitors that had survived conditioning. About two months after transplant, the apparently early recovery of alphabetaT-cell counts reportedly depended on just several hundred clones that had expanded rapidly and came from non-depleted graft cells.

The library was made by PCR. Instrument used: Illumina HiSeq 2500. TCR libraries were prepared with molecular barcoding, using unique molecular identifiers to normalize TCRbeta repertoire quantification. TCRdb reran the public reads through fastp at Q25 and MiXCR, keeping productive beta chains. When rows share a CDR3 protein, they turn into one entry using the most common DNA and genes. The sample yields 750,000 to 950,000 distinct CDR3 sequences; roughly 15% were counted once. Jointly, the top ten make up around 4.5% of the sample. Trimming takes 0 bases from V and 0 bases from J, and the germline ends sit 15 bases apart. Reading from cysteine to phenylalanine, the CDR3 counts 17 amino acids. Only the CDR3 portion is preserved as DNA: 51 bases, with reading frame beginning at the first base. CDR1 SGDLS and CDR2 YYNGEE were looked up in the germline V gene. This clonotype turned up a few times. No cognate antigen has been identified for it. Per-base qualities were not stored, and no clone one base away is much larger.

The intended sense of this specimen's treatment or condition label: allogeneic hematopoietic cell transplantation with graft depleted of TCRalphabeta T cells and CD19 B cells. The children who served as transplant recipients had been given grafts of TCRalphabeta/CD19-depleted allogeneic hematopoietic cells. Recombination joined TRBV9 with TRBJ2-5; a tentative D call is TRBD1 (7 bases match). The sample in question was PBMCs, mostly from graft donor cells, obtained 360 days after TCRalphabeta/CD19-depleted stem cell transplant. The sequence was obtained from a male patient between 10 and 17 years old who had a stem cell transplant for acute lymphoblastic leukemia, so the T cells may come from the graft donor. The DNA is as follows: TGTGCCAGCAGCGTAGGGACAGGTCGGGGGTACCAAGAGACCCAGTACTTC. Its protein is CASSVGTGRGYQETQYF.